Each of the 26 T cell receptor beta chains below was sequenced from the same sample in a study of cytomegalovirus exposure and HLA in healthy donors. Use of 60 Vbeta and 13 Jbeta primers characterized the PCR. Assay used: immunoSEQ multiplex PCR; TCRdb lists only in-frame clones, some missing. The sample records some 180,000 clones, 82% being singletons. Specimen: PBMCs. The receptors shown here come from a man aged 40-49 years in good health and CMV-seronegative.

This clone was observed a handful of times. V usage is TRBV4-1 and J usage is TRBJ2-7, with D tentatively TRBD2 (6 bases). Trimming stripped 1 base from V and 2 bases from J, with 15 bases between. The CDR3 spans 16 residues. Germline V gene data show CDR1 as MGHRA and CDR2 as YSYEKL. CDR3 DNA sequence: TGCGCCAGCAGCCAAGGGGTGCTAGCGACCCCCTACGAGCAGTACTTC. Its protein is CASSQGVLATPYEQYF.

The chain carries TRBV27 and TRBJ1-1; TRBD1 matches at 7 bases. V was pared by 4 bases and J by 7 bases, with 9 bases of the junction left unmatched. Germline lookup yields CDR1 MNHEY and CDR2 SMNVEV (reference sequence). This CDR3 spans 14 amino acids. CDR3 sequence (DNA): TGTGCCAGCAGTTCAACGACAGGGCTGGTTGAAGCTTTCTTT. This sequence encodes CASSSTTGLVEAFF.

This CDR3 is CSVNRDNEKLFF. The CDR3 DNA reads TGCAGCGTTAACAGGGACAATGAAAAACTGTTTTTT. V usage is TRBV29-1 and J usage is TRBJ1-4; D is perhaps TRBD1 (6 bases). The CDR3 is made up of 12 amino acids. With 5 bases removed from V and 5 bases from J, the gap between germline ends came to 9 bases. In germline, CDR1 is SQVTM, CDR2 ANQGSEA.

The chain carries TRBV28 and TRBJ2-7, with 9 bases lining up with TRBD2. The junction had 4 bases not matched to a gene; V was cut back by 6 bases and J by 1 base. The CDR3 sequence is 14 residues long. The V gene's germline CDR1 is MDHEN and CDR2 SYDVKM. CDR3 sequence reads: CASRAGGRSYEQYF. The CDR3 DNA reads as TGTGCCAGCAGGGCGGGGGGGCGGTCCTACGAGCAGTACTTC.

Written as DNA, the CDR3 is TGCGCCAGCAGCAGGACTAGCGGGGGGGTACAAGAGACCCAGTACTTC. Its protein product is CASSRTSGGVQETQYF. The V and J genes are TRBV5-1 and TRBJ2-5; 15 bases map to TRBD2. The CDR3 runs 16 residues. V shed 4 bases and J 2 bases; nucleotides not matched to a gene: 3. Germline V CDR1 and CDR2: SGHRS, YFSETQ.

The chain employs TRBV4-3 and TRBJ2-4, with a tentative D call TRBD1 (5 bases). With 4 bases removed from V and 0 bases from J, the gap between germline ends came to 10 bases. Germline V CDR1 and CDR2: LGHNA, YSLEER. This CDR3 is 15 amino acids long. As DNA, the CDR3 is TGCGCCAGCAGCCCAACCAGGGTAGCCAAAAACATTCAGTACTTC. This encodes CASSPTRVAKNIQYF.

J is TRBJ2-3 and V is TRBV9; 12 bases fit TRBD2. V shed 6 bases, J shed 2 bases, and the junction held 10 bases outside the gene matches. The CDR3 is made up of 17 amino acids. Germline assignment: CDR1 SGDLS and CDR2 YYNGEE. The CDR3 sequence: CASNFGTSGYITDTQYF. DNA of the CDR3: TGTGCCAGCAACTTTGGGACTAGCGGGTATATCACAGATACGCAGTATTTT.

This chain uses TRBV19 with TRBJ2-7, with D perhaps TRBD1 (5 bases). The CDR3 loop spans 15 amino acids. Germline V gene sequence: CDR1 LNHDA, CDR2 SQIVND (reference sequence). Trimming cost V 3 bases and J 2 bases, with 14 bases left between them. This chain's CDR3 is CASSIQPGAPYEQYF. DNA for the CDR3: TGTGCCAGTAGTATTCAGCCTGGGGCACCCTACGAGCAGTACTTC. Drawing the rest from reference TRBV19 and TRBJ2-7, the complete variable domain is DGGITQSPKYLFRKEGQNVTLSCEQNLNHDAMYWYRQDPGQGLRLIYYSQIVNDFQKGDIAEGYSVSREKKESFPLTVTSAQKNPTAFYLCASSIQPGAPYEQYFGPGTRLTVT.

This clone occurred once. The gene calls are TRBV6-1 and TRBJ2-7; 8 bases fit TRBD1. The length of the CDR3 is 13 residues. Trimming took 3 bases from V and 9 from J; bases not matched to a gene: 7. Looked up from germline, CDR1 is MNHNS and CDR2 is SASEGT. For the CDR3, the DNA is TGTGCCAGCAGTGAGGGTCGACAGGGGAGGCAGTACTTC. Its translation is CASSEGRQGRQYF.

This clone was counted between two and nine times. Written as DNA, the CDR3 is TGTGCCAGCAGTTCGGGACAGGGGGGTATTTATGGCTACACCTTC. Protein: CASSSGQGGIYGYTF. The V gene is TRBV6-6, the J gene TRBJ1-2, with 11 bases identical to TRBD1. The CDR3 has 15 residues. V shed 4 bases, J shed 5 bases, and the junction held 6 bases outside the gene matches. Germline assignment: CDR1 MNHNY and CDR2 SVGAGI (reference sequence).

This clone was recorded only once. For the CDR3, the DNA is TGTGCCAGCAGTTATGGGCCCTTAAGGCGCGGCTACACCTTC. Protein sequence: CASSYGPLRRGYTF. The chain employs TRBV6-5 and TRBJ1-2, with D hard to call. Germline lookup yields CDR1 MNHEY and CDR2 SVGAGI. The CDR3 runs to 14 residues. V lost 3 bases, J lost 8 bases, and 16 bases lay in between.

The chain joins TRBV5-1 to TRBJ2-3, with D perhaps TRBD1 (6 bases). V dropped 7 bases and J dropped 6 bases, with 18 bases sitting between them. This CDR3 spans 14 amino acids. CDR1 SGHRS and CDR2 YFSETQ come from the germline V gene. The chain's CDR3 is CASEPFRGADTQYF. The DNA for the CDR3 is TGCGCCAGCGAACCTTTCAGGGGCGCGGATACGCAGTATTTT.

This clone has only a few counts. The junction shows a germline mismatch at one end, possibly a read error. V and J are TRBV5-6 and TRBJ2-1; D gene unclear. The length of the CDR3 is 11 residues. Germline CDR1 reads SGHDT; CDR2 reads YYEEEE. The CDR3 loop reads CASSSNNEQFF. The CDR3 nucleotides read TGTGCCAGCAGCTCCAACAATGAGCAGTTCTTC.

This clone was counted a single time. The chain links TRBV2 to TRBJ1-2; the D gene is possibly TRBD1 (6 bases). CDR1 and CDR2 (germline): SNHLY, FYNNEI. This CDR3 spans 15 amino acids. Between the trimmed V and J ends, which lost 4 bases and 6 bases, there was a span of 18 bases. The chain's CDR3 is CASSVATGSRHGYTF. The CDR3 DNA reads TGTGCCAGCAGTGTCGCGACAGGTTCCCGCCATGGCTACACCTTC.

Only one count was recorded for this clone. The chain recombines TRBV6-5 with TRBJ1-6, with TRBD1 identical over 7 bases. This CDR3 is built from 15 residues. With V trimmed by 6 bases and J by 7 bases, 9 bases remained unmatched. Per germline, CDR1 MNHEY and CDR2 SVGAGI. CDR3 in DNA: TGTGCCAGCAGGACGGGGACAGCCACAAATTCACCCCTCCACTTT. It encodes CASRTGTATNSPLHF.

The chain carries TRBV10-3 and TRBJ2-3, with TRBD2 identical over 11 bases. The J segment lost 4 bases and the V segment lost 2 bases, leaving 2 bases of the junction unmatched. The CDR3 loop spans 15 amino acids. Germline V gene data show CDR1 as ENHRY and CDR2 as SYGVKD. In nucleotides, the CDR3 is TGTGCCATCAGTGAGGCGGGACTAGCGGCAGATACGCAGTATTTT. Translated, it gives CAISEAGLAADTQYF.

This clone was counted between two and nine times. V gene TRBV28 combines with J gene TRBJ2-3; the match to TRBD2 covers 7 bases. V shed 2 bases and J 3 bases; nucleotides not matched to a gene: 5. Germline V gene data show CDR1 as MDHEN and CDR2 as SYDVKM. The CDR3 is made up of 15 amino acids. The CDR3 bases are TGTGCCAGCAGTTTAGCGGGAGTAAAGACAGATACGCAGTATTTT. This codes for CASSLAGVKTDTQYF.

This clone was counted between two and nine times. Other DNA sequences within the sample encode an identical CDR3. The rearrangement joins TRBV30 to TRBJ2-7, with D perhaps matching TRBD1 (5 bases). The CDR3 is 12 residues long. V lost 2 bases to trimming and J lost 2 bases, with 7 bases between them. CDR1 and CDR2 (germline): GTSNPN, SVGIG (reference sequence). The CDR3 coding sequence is TGTGCCTGGAGTCCAGGGACCTACGAGCAGTACTTC. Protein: CAWSPGTYEQYF.

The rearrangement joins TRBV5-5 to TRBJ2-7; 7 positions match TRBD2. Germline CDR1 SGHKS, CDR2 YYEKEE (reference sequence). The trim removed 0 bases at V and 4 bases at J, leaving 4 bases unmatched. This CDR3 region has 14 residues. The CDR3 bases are TGTGCCAGCAGCTTGGACGGGAGGATGTACGAGCAGTACTTC. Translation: CASSLDGRMYEQYF.

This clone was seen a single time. As DNA, the CDR3 is TGTGCCAGCAGTTACTCGAGACAGTTCAACACTGAAGCTTTCTTT. Translating gives CASSYSRQFNTEAFF. The chain carries TRBV6-5 and TRBJ1-1, with D perhaps TRBD1 (5 bases). This CDR3 region has 15 residues. The germline V gene encodes CDR1 MNHEY and CDR2 SVGAGI. Trimming took off 0 bases at V and 2 bases at J, with 10 bases between the two ends.

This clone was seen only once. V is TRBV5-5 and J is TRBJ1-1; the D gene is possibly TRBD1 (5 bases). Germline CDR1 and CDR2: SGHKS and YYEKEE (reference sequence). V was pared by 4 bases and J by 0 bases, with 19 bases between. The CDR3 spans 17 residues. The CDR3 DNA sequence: TGTGCCAGCAGCCTTAGGGATCGACAGCTGGTGAACACTGAAGCTTTCTTT. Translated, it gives CASSLRDRQLVNTEAFF.

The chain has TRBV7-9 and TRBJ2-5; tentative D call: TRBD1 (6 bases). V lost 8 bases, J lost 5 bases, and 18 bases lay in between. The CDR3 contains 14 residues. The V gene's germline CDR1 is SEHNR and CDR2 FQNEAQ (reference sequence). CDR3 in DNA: TGTGCCAGCTCCTATCCCGGGACATGGGAGACCCAGTACTTC. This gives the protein CASSYPGTWETQYF.

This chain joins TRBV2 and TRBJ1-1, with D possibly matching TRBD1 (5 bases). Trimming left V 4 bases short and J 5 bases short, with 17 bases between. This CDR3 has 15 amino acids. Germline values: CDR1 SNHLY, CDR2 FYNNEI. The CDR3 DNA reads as TGTGCCAGCAGTGGCCTGGGGGGGGGAGTAACTGAAGCTTTCTTT. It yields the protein CASSGLGGGVTEAFF. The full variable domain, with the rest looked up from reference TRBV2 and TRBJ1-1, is EPEVTQTPSHQVTQMGQEVILRCVPISNHLYFYWYRQILGQKVEFLVSFYNNEISEKSEIFDDQFSVERPDGSNFTLKIRSTKLEDSAMYFCASSGLGGGVTEAFFGQGTRLTVV.

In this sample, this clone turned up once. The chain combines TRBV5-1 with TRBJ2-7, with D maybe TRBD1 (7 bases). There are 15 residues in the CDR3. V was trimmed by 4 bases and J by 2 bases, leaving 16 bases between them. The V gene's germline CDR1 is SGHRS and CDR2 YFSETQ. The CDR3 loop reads CASSRGPGGPYEQYF. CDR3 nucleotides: TGCGCCAGCAGCCGGGGGCCAGGGGGTCCCTACGAGCAGTACTTC.

In nucleotides, the CDR3 is TGTGCCAGCAGTTTTACCGGACAGGGCAGTATCTATGGCTACACCTTC. This sequence encodes CASSFTGQGSIYGYTF. V usage is TRBV27 and J usage is TRBJ1-2; the match to TRBD1 covers 8 bases. Germline V gene lookup returns CDR1 MNHEY and CDR2 SMNVEV (reference sequence). Trimming removed 3 bases from V and 4 bases from J; junction bases left unmatched: 10. The CDR3 is made up of 16 amino acids.

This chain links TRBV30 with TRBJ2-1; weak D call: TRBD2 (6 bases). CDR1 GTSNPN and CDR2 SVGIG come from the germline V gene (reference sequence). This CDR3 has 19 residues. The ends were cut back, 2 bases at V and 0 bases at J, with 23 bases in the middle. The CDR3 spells CAWSFVVYPGLHSYNEQFF. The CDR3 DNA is TGTGCCTGGAGTTTCGTCGTGTACCCGGGACTCCACTCCTACAATGAGCAGTTCTTC.